These 29 T cell receptor beta chains came from one sample sequenced in a study of blood T cell repertoires in COVID-19. Data came from immunoSEQ multiplex PCR; TCRdb stores just in-frame clones and leaves some out. The table lists under 250,000 clones, about 91% of them singletons, with around 4.8% in the top ten. Specimen: peripheral blood. These receptors were taken from a middle-aged woman with acute or convalescent COVID-19.

CDR3 DNA: TGTGCCAGCAGCCCCGACAGGGGGGTCGGGGAGCTGTTTTTT. It is translated as CASSPDRGVGELFF. The chain is built from TRBV4-2 and TRBJ2-2; 9 bases are shared with TRBD1. Germline V gene lookup returns CDR1 LGHNA and CDR2 YNFKEQ. There are 14 residues in the CDR3. V dropped 4 bases and J dropped 7; count of bases not matched to a gene: 4.

J is TRBJ1-2 and V is TRBV10-3; 8 bases fit TRBD1. The ends lost 2 bases at V and 2 bases at J; junction bases unmatched: 4. This CDR3 comprises 15 residues. Germline V gene data show CDR1 as ENHRY and CDR2 as SYGVKD. CDR3 amino acids: CAISEARGLNYGYTF. The CDR3 region has the DNA TGTGCCATCAGTGAGGCCAGGGGGCTCAACTATGGCTACACCTTC.

The V gene is TRBV7-9, the J gene TRBJ1-6; TRBD1 might be the D (5 bases). Trimming left V 8 bases short and J 5 bases short, with 13 bases between. The CDR3 extends over 14 amino acids. CDR1 SEHNR and CDR2 FQNEAQ come from the germline V gene (reference sequence). The CDR3 region has the DNA TGTGCCAGCGGTATGGGGGGTCATAATTCACCCCTCCACTTT. Protein: CASGMGGHNSPLHF.

This rearrangement joins TRBV30 to TRBJ1-3; D remains ambiguous. This CDR3 has 13 residues. Per germline, CDR1 GTSNPN and CDR2 SVGIG (reference sequence). The V end lost 8 bases, the J end lost 1 base, and 12 bases lay between the germline ends. The CDR3 here is CAAQTVSGNTIYF. The CDR3 bases are TGTGCCGCACAGACGGTTTCTGGAAACACCATATATTTT.

The V and J genes are TRBV10-3 and TRBJ1-2, with 7 positions matching TRBD1. The CDR3 sequence is 17 residues long. V dropped 4 bases and J dropped 4; count of bases not matched to a gene: 15. Germline V gives CDR1 ENHRY, CDR2 SYGVKD. The CDR3 coding sequence is TGTGCCATCAGTGTTACCGGGACAGAAGATGGTAGCTATGGCTACACCTTC. Protein product: CAISVTGTEDGSYGYTF.

V gene TRBV6-5 combines with J gene TRBJ1-2; 11 positions match TRBD1. The CDR3 contains 14 residues. V trimming: 5 bases; J trimming: 5 bases; junction bases outside the gene matches: 4. CDR1 and CDR2 from the germline V gene are MNHEY and SVGAGI. CDR3 DNA: TGTGCCAGCAGTCCCGGGGACAGGGGGTATGGCTACACCTTC. Protein product: CASSPGDRGYGYTF.

This clone has more than one count but fewer than ten. The gene calls are TRBV2 and TRBJ1-2; tentatively, D is TRBD1 (5 bases). The CDR3 length is 13 residues. Trimming shortened V by 1 base and J by 4 bases, and 7 bases separated the two germline ends. Germline V gene data show CDR1 as SNHLY and CDR2 as FYNNEI. CDR3 region: CASSEEGLYGYTF. CDR3 coding DNA: TGTGCCAGCAGTGAAGAGGGGCTCTATGGCTACACCTTC.

CDR3 nucleotide sequence: TGTGCCAGCCGGGCAGGGTTATTATCCTACGAGCAGTACGTC. Translated: CASRAGLLSYEQYV. V is TRBV27 and J is TRBJ2-7, with D possibly being TRBD1 (5 bases). CDR1 is MNHEY and CDR2 is SMNVEV in the germline V gene (reference sequence). This CDR3 region has 14 residues. V dropped 8 bases and J dropped 1 base, with 15 bases sitting between them.

This sequence joins TRBV29-1 and TRBJ1-2; the D is unclear. Per the germline V gene, CDR1 is SQVTM and CDR2 is ANQGSEA. The CDR3 has 11 amino acids. V was trimmed by 2 bases and J by 5 bases, leaving 6 bases between them. The CDR3 loop is CSVEWQYGYTF. CDR3 DNA sequence: TGCAGCGTTGAATGGCAGTATGGCTACACCTTC. The complete variable domain, with remaining parts taken from reference TRBV29-1 and TRBJ1-2, reads SAVISQKPSRDICQRGTSLTIQCQVDSQVTMMFWYRQQPGQSLTLIATANQGSEATYESGFVIDKFPISRPNLTFSTLTVSNMSPEDSSIYLCSVEWQYGYTFGSGTRLTVV.

The chain has TRBV3-1 (or the pseudogene TRBV3-2) and TRBJ1-2; TRBD1 agrees at 8 bases. V lost 1 base to trimming and J lost 1 base; unmatched junction nucleotides: 8. Germline values: CDR1 LGHDT, CDR2 YNNKEL (reference sequence). The CDR3 loop spans 17 amino acids. CDR3 protein: CASSQGFPGQVNYGYTF. The CDR3 nucleotides are TGTGCCAGCAGCCAAGGATTTCCGGGACAGGTTAACTATGGCTACACCTTC.

This chain uses TRBV10-3 with TRBJ1-2, with 9 bases that match TRBD1. This CDR3 contains 11 residues. CDR1 and CDR2 from the germline V gene are ENHRY and SYGVKD. CDR3 nucleotides: TGTGCTATCGACAGGGGGAATGGCTACACCTTC. Translation gives CAIDRGNGYTF.

This chain links TRBV4-1 with TRBJ2-2, with D perhaps TRBD2 (6 bases). V gave up 0 bases and J gave up 5 bases, with 16 bases separating them. Germline V lookup: CDR1 MGHRA, CDR2 YSYEKL. The CDR3 has 17 amino acids. The CDR3, as DNA: TGCGCCAGCAGCCAAGACGGGGGAAGGGGTAGTACCGGGGAGCTGTTTTTT. Translated: CASSQDGGRGSTGELFF.

The chain has TRBV4-2 and TRBJ2-3; D not certain. Trimming took 0 bases from V and 4 from J, leaving 8 bases between them. CDR3 length: 14 residues. CDR1 LGHNA and CDR2 YNFKEQ come from the germline V gene. CDR3 region: CASSQESLPDTQYF. The CDR3 region has the DNA TGTGCCAGCAGCCAAGAGTCTCTTCCAGATACGCAGTATTTT.

In DNA, the CDR3 is TGTGCCAGCAGTTTAGGGCATACCACCTACGAGCAGTACGTC. Protein sequence: CASSLGHTTYEQYV. The chain uses TRBV28 and TRBJ2-7; D is ambiguous. V dropped 2 bases and J dropped 2 bases, with 10 bases sitting between them. The CDR3 runs 14 residues. The germline gives CDR1 MDHEN, CDR2 SYDVKM.

This chain connects TRBV11-1 to TRBJ2-3; 7 positions agree with TRBD1. The germline gives CDR1 SGHAT, CDR2 FQDESV (reference sequence). The V segment lost 6 bases and the J segment 7 bases; nucleotides outside the gene matches: 13. This CDR3 region has 15 residues. CDR3: CASSPQGQRLHTQYF. The CDR3 DNA is TGTGCCAGCAGTCCCCAGGGACAGAGGTTGCATACGCAGTATTTT.

V usage is TRBV19 and J usage is TRBJ2-2; TRBD2 agrees at 15 bases. Germline V gene data show CDR1 as LNHDA and CDR2 as SQIVND (reference sequence). V trimming: 9 bases; J trimming: 4 bases; junction bases outside the gene matches: 6. The CDR3 sequence is 16 residues long. CDR3 in amino acids: CASEGLAGGVTGELFF. Here the CDR3 DNA reads TGTGCCAGCGAGGGACTAGCGGGGGGAGTCACCGGGGAGCTGTTTTTT.

V gene TRBV7-3 combines with J gene TRBJ1-1, with TRBD1 matching over 9 bases. CDR1 is SGHTA and CDR2 is FQGTGA in the germline V gene. V gave up 1 base and J gave up 1 base; unmatched junction bases: 4. The CDR3 loop spans 16 amino acids. Here the CDR3 reads CASSLIRGQGNTEAFF. DNA for the CDR3: TGTGCCAGCAGCTTAATCCGGGGACAGGGGAACACTGAAGCTTTCTTT.

The chain recombines TRBV5-6 with TRBJ1-2; 12 bases match TRBD1. The V and J ends lost 1 base and 7 bases, in that order; junction bases with no gene match: 8. The CDR3 loop spans 16 amino acids. CDR1 and CDR2 from the germline V gene are SGHDT and YYEEEE. As DNA, the CDR3 is TGTGCCAGCAGCTTGCCGGGGACAGGGGGCGCAAGTGGCTACACCTTC. Translated, it gives CASSLPGTGGASGYTF. The entire variable domain, with the rest obtained from reference TRBV5-6 and TRBJ1-2, is as follows: DAGVTQSPTHLIKTRGQQVTLRCSPKSGHDTVSWYQQALGQGPQFIFQYYEEEERQRGNFPDRFSGHQFPNYSSELNVNALLLGDSALYLCASSLPGTGGASGYTFGSGTRLTVV.

A few counts support this clone. The chain couples TRBV25-1 to TRBJ2-3; 8 bases agree with TRBD2. Per germline, CDR1 MGHDK and CDR2 SYGVNS. The CDR3 is 17 amino acids. The V segment lost 4 bases and the J segment 5 bases; nucleotides outside the gene matches: 14. This CDR3 reads CASSGPLGAGVEDTQYF. CDR3 in DNA: TGTGCCAGCAGTGGTCCCCTCGGAGCGGGGGTTGAAGATACGCAGTATTTT.

The rearrangement uses TRBV14 and TRBJ1-1; D ambiguous. V lost 1 base and J lost 4, with 4 bases in between. The CDR3 covers 12 residues. Germline V gene data show CDR1 as SGHDN and CDR2 as FVKESK. Here the CDR3 DNA reads TGTGCCAGCAGCCAAGGCGGCACTGAAGCTTTCTTT. Translated, it gives CASSQGGTEAFF.

The V call is TRBV9, the J call TRBJ1-2, with no clear D. The CDR3 sequence is 12 residues long. Looked up from germline, CDR1 is SGDLS and CDR2 is YYNGEE. The V end lost 0 bases, the J end lost 12 bases, and 12 bases lay between the germline ends. CDR3 sequence (DNA): TGTGCCAGCAGCGTAGATCAGCGGCCCCACACCTTC. Translation gives CASSVDQRPHTF.

In the case of this clone: This sample includes further DNA sequences coding for the same CDR3. This chain connects TRBV6-5 to TRBJ1-1; D gene uncertain. Germline V CDR1 and CDR2: MNHEY, SVGAGI. The V gene lost 6 bases and the J gene lost 1 base, with 9 bases spanning the gap. This CDR3 comprises 13 residues. CDR3 sequence: CASRSGRNTEAFF. CDR3 DNA: TGTGCCAGCAGATCCGGTAGGAACACTGAAGCTTTCTTT.

The rearrangement uses TRBV5-1 and TRBJ2-1; TRBD2 is a possible D gene (6 bases). The germline gives CDR1 SGHRS, CDR2 YFSETQ. V was shortened by 1 base and J by 4 bases, with 15 bases between the two germline ends. The CDR3 extends over 16 amino acids. CDR3 sequence (DNA): TGCGCCAGCAGCTTGCAATGGGAAGCGGGTTACAATGAGCAGTTCTTC. Its protein is CASSLQWEAGYNEQFF.

This clone has just a few counts. V and J are TRBV5-4 and TRBJ1-2, with D unclear. Trimming pared 4 bases from V and 4 bases from J, leaving 11 bases between. Per the germline V gene, CDR1 is SGHNT and CDR2 is YYREEE (reference sequence). CDR3 length equals 13 residues. CDR3 DNA: TGTGCCAGCAGCGACGAGGCGGGCTATGGCTACACCTTC. Its protein product is CASSDEAGYGYTF.

V is TRBV6-5 and J is TRBJ2-3; no clear D. The CDR3 extends over 14 amino acids. V shed 8 bases and J shed 0 bases, with 12 bases lying between them. Germline V gene sequence: CDR1 MNHEY, CDR2 SVGAGI. Here the CDR3 reads CASPPPLSTDTQYF. The CDR3 DNA reads as TGTGCCAGCCCTCCCCCGTTGAGCACAGATACGCAGTATTTT.

The V and J genes are TRBV6-4 and TRBJ1-6, with D maybe TRBD1 (5 bases). V lost 5 bases and J lost 7, with 9 bases in between. This CDR3 contains 13 residues. CDR1 and CDR2 from the germline V gene are MRHNA and SNTAGT. CDR3 nucleotide sequence: TGTGCCAGCAGTCAGGGATGGAATTCACCCCTCCACTTT. It yields the protein CASSQGWNSPLHF.

The chain has TRBV4-1 and TRBJ1-2; 9 bases fit TRBD1. After removal of 0 bases from V and 4 bases from J, the junction contained 12 bases not matched to a gene. The CDR3 consists of 18 residues. Germline V gene data show CDR1 as MGHRA and CDR2 as YSYEKL. CDR3 in DNA: TGCGCCAGCAGCCAAGATCGCCAGGGACAGGGATTGTTCTATGGCTACACCTTC. This gives the protein CASSQDRQGQGLFYGYTF.

J is TRBJ1-2 and V is TRBV27; TRBD1 is a possible D gene (5 bases). The CDR3 spans 18 residues. Germline V gene sequence: CDR1 MNHEY, CDR2 SMNVEV (reference sequence). The V gene lost 0 bases and the J gene lost 1 base, with 18 bases spanning the gap. CDR3 sequence: CASSLSRGLRFINYGYTF. In nucleotides, the CDR3 is TGTGCCAGCAGTTTATCGCGGGGACTGCGGTTCATTAACTATGGCTACACCTTC.

The rearrangement links TRBV13 to TRBJ1-1, with D possibly TRBD1 on 6 matching bases. Per the germline V gene, CDR1 is PRHDT and CDR2 is FYEKMQ (reference sequence). Deletions cut 5 bases from V and 3 bases from J, with 13 bases between. The length of the CDR3 is 14 residues. The CDR3 spells CASSLSGGYTEAFF. In DNA form, the CDR3 reads TGTGCCAGCAGCCTCTCGGGGGGCTACACTGAAGCTTTCTTT.